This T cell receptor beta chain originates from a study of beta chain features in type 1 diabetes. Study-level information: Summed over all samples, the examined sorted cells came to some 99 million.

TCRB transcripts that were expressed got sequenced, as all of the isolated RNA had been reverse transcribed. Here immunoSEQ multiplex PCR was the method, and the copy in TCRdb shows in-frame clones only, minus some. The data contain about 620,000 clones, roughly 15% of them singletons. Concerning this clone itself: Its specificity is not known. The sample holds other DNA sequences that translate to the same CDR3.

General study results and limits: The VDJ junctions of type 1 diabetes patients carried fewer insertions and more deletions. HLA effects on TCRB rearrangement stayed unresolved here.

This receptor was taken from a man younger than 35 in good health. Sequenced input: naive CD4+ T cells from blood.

This CDR3 is CASSPSTGAYEQYF. The CDR3 DNA is TGTGCCAGCTCACCCTCGACAGGAGCTTACGAGCAGTACTTC. This sequence joins TRBV18 and TRBJ2-7; D might be TRBD1 (6 bases). The ends were cut back, 3 bases at V and 4 bases at J, with 13 bases in the middle. This CDR3 comprises 14 residues. The germline gives CDR1 KGHSH, CDR2 LQKENI.